Following are 20 T cell receptor beta chains from one sample sequenced in a study of PD-1 blockade in classical Hodgkin lymphoma. TCRdb's copy holds only in-frame clones and misses some; the assay was immunoSEQ multiplex PCR. This repertoire shows 40,000 or so clones, 86% found once; its top ten account for about 5.5%. In every patient, relapse followed autologous stem cell transplantation, while exposure to brentuximab vedotin differed. Source: peripheral blood mononuclear cells (PBMCs), taken before the second cycle of nivolumab. Receptors were obtained from a human donor with classical Hodgkin lymphoma.

The CDR3 is CASRVGVQPQHF. The CDR3 bases are TGTGCCAGCAGGGTTGGCGTTCAGCCCCAGCATTTT. The chain links TRBV6-1 to TRBJ1-5; D remains ambiguous. V was trimmed by 6 bases and J by 6 bases, leaving 9 bases between them. The germline gives CDR1 MNHNS, CDR2 SASEGT. The CDR3 extends over 12 amino acids.

This sequence joins TRBV6-6 and TRBJ2-7; D gene ambiguous. Germline lookup yields CDR1 MNHNY and CDR2 SVGAGI (reference sequence). The CDR3 is made up of 12 amino acids. V lost 9 bases, J lost 3 bases, and 12 bases lay in between. The CDR3 loop is CARVGLCYEQYF. DNA of the CDR3: TGTGCCAGAGTTGGTCTCTGCTACGAGCAGTACTTC.

J is TRBJ1-6 and V is TRBV6-1; D remains ambiguous. The CDR3 spans 15 residues. Germline CDR1 reads MNHNS; CDR2 reads SASEGT. Deletions cut 2 bases from V and 4 bases from J, with 9 bases between. CDR3 region: CASSETPAYNSPLHF. The DNA of the CDR3 is TGTGCCAGCAGTGAAACACCCGCATATAATTCACCCCTCCACTTT.

The chain couples TRBV6-5 to TRBJ1-5; D not resolved. Looked up from germline, CDR1 is MNHEY and CDR2 is SVGAGI. Trimming removed 1 base from V and 4 bases from J, with 8 bases in between. This CDR3 region has 14 residues. CDR3 amino acids: CASSYFAGNQPQHF. In nucleotides, the CDR3 is TGTGCCAGCAGTTACTTTGCCGGGAATCAGCCCCAGCATTTT.

The rearrangement joins TRBV6-1 to TRBJ2-3; D is unclear. The CDR3 is made up of 15 amino acids. Germline V gives CDR1 MNHNS, CDR2 SASEGT. Between the trimmed V and J ends, which lost 5 bases and 1 base, there was a span of 13 bases. CDR3 nucleotides: TGTGCCAGCAGTCCCGGCCGGGCGGGCACAGATACGCAGTATTTT. This translates into CASSPGRAGTDTQYF.

The chain joins TRBV7-2 to TRBJ2-2, with no clear D. CDR3 length: 11 amino acids. The V gene's germline CDR1 is SGHTA and CDR2 FQGNSA. Between the trimmed V and J ends, which lost 8 bases and 8 bases, there was a span of 9 bases. This CDR3 is CASLYLGELFF. CDR3 in DNA: TGTGCCAGCCTCTATTTGGGGGAGCTGTTTTTT.

The CDR3 loop reads CASSNTDTQYF. CDR3 DNA: TGTGCCAGTAGTAATACAGATACGCAGTATTTT. The chain has TRBV19 and TRBJ2-3; D gene unclear. The germline V and J ends were trimmed by 4 bases and 3 bases, with 2 bases remaining between them. Germline V gene lookup returns CDR1 LNHDA and CDR2 SQIVND (reference sequence). The CDR3 sequence is 11 residues long.

The V call is TRBV6-5, the J call TRBJ2-7; TRBD2 matches at 9 bases. Germline loops: CDR1 MNHEY, CDR2 SVGAGI. The CDR3 has 15 amino acids. The junction had 7 bases not matched to a gene; V was cut back by 1 base and J by 6 bases. CDR3 in amino acids: CASSYWREGFGEQYF. The CDR3, as DNA: TGTGCCAGCAGTTACTGGCGGGAGGGCTTCGGCGAGCAGTACTTC.

The chain links TRBV19 to TRBJ2-7; TRBD2 matches 10 bases. J gave up 1 base and V 5 bases, and 8 bases lay outside the gene matches. The V gene's germline CDR1 is LNHDA and CDR2 SQIVND (reference sequence). The CDR3 runs 16 residues. The CDR3 sequence is CASSANLAGVSYEQYF. DNA for the CDR3: TGTGCCAGTAGTGCGAATCTAGCGGGAGTGTCCTACGAGCAGTACTTC.

The V call is TRBV5-1, the J call TRBJ1-3; TRBD1 is a possible D gene (5 bases). CDR1 and CDR2 (germline): SGHRS, YFSETQ. This CDR3 has 14 residues. V was cut by 4 bases and J by 3 bases, with 11 bases left in between. As DNA, the CDR3 is TGCGCCAGCAGCCAGGGACTTATTGGAAACACCATATATTTT. Amino acid sequence: CASSQGLIGNTIYF.

The chain combines TRBV19 with TRBJ2-2; a possible D gene is TRBD1 (6 bases). There are 16 residues in the CDR3. Trimming cost V 4 bases and J 1 base, with 13 bases left between them. Germline-derived CDR1 and CDR2 are LNHDA and SQIVND (reference sequence). The CDR3 here is CASSTLGTLNTGELFF. CDR3 DNA: TGTGCCAGTAGTACGCTCGGGACACTGAACACCGGGGAGCTGTTTTTT.

The chain has TRBV5-1 and TRBJ2-2, with 7 bases aligning to TRBD2. J was trimmed by 3 bases and V by 10 bases; bases with no gene match: 12. This CDR3 contains 15 residues. Germline CDR1 and CDR2: SGHRS and YFSETQ. The CDR3 nucleotides are TGCGCCTCTCGTAGGGTCCTAGCGGACACCGGGGAGCTGTTTTTT. Protein sequence: CASRRVLADTGELFF. Using reference TRBV5-1 and TRBJ2-2 for the parts outside the CDR3, the full variable domain is KAGVTQTPRYLIKTRGQQVTLSCSPISGHRSVSWYQQTPGQGLQFLFEYFSETQRNKGNFPGRFSGRQFSNSRSEMNVSTLELGDSALYLCASRRVLADTGELFFGEGSRLTVL.

The chain couples TRBV7-9 to TRBJ1-4; a weak D match, TRBD1 (6 bases). The CDR3 consists of 15 residues. V gave up 0 bases and J gave up 5 bases, with 10 bases separating them. Germline CDR1 reads SEHNR; CDR2 reads FQNEAQ (reference sequence). Here the CDR3 DNA reads TGTGCCAGCAGCTTAGCGACAGGTCCGAATGAAAAACTGTTTTTT. It encodes CASSLATGPNEKLFF. Full variable domain (remainder filled in from reference TRBV7-9 and TRBJ1-4): DTGVSQNPRHKITKRGQNVTFRCDPISEHNRLYWYRQTLGQGPEFLTYFQNEAQLEKSRLLSDRFSAERPKGSFSTLEIQRTEQGDSAMYLCASSLATGPNEKLFFGSGTQLSVL.

The J gene is TRBJ1-2, the V gene TRBV7-5; the tabulated D call, TRBD1, remains unverified against the DNA. TRBV7-5 is assigned pseudogene status. The CDR3 contains 14 residues. The CDR3, as DNA: TGTGCCAGAAGCTGCAGGGGCCCATACTATGGCTACACCTTC. This sequence encodes CARSCRGPYYGYTF.

The chain links TRBV13 to TRBJ2-5; weak D call: TRBD1 (5 bases). The germline V gene encodes CDR1 PRHDT and CDR2 FYEKMQ (reference sequence). Trimming stripped 3 bases from V and 5 bases from J, with 16 bases between. The CDR3 consists of 15 residues. The CDR3 spells CASSFRRQGIETQYF. The CDR3 coding sequence is TGTGCCAGCAGCTTCCGACGGCAGGGAATCGAGACCCAGTACTTC.

The gene calls are TRBV7-8 and TRBJ2-2; possible D gene TRBD2, 5 bases. The CDR3 is 16 residues long. CDR1 and CDR2 from the germline V gene are SGHVS and FQNEAQ. V lost 1 base to trimming and J lost 0 bases, with 9 bases between them. The CDR3 region is CASSLVKRTNTGELFF. CDR3 nucleotides: TGTGCCAGCAGCTTAGTCAAGCGGACGAACACCGGGGAGCTGTTTTTT.

This chain joins TRBV7-2 and TRBJ2-5, with D possibly being TRBD2 (5 bases). Trimming removed 0 bases from V and 6 bases from J, with 14 bases in between. The germline CDR1 and CDR2 sequences are SGHTA and FQGNSA. The CDR3 runs to 15 residues. The CDR3 region is CASSLAGAGGQTQYF. The CDR3 nucleotides are TGTGCCAGCAGCTTAGCGGGAGCCGGCGGTCAGACCCAGTACTTC.

The genes are TRBV19 and TRBJ2-5; D is perhaps TRBD1 or TRBD2 (5 bases each). The CDR3 loop spans 16 amino acids. The V end was cut by 1 base, the J end by 3 bases, with 15 bases between. In germline, CDR1 is LNHDA, CDR2 SQIVND (reference sequence). In DNA, the CDR3 is TGTGCCAGTAGTATAGGAGGGCGACAGACCGAAGAGACCCAGTACTTC. Translating it yields CASSIGGRQTEETQYF.

The chain couples TRBV5-1 to TRBJ2-2; 12 nucleotides line up with TRBD2. J was trimmed by 0 bases and V by 4 bases; bases with no gene match: 7. Germline CDR1 is SGHRS and CDR2 is YFSETQ. The CDR3 spans 18 residues. CDR3 region: CASSQSLAGGTNTGELFF. CDR3 coding DNA: TGCGCCAGCAGCCAATCACTAGCGGGGGGCACGAACACCGGGGAGCTGTTTTTT.

The rearrangement uses TRBV19 and TRBJ2-7; no firm D call. The CDR3 spans 13 residues. Germline values: CDR1 LNHDA, CDR2 SQIVND (reference sequence). Trimming left V 4 bases short and J 2 bases short, with 9 bases between. The CDR3 nucleotides read TGTGCCAGTAGTAAGGAGTACCCCTACGAGCAGTACTTC. Translated, it gives CASSKEYPYEQYF.